This T cell receptor (beta chain) was recovered during a study of shared clonotypes between healthy human individuals. The naive CD8 population came from CD45RO-negative cells selected for CCR7, without terminally differentiated effector memory CD45RA+ cells. Each donor was a Caucasian adult residing in Nashville, Tennessee. This clone was detected a few times. What it recognizes is unknown. Only in-frame clones appear in the TCRdb table, and some are missing; sequencing was by immunoSEQ multiplex PCR. The sample contains 2 million to 2.5 million clones, less than 95% of which appear only once. Study-wide results and caveats: Clonotypes that were shared across a few donors made up roughly 5.2% of naive CD4 clonotypes. The study generally estimated greater richness for naive than memory subsets.

Between the trimmed V and J ends, which lost 10 bases and 2 bases, there was a span of 18 bases. The CDR3 runs to 15 residues. CDR1 SGHTA and CDR2 FQGTGA come from the germline V gene. Sample: naive CD8+ T cells sorted from blood. V gene TRBV7-3 combines with J gene TRBJ1-5; TRBD1 might be the D (6 bases). The sequence was collected from a man between 18 and 29 years old in good health. The DNA of the CDR3 is TGTGCCAAGGTCTCCCTGAACAGGGGCAATCAGCCCCAGCATTTT. Translation: CAKVSLNRGNQPQHF. Variable domain in full (rest from reference TRBV7-3 and TRBJ1-5): GAGVSQTPSNKVTEKGKYVELRCDPISGHTALYWYRQSLGQGPEFLIYFQGTGAADDSGLPNDRFFAVRPEGSVSTLKIQRTERGDSAVYLCAKVSLNRGNQPQHFGDGTRLSIL.